This TCR beta chain was sequenced in a study of blood T cell repertoires in COVID-19 (dated by TCRdb to 2020 to 2021). Broadly, across the study: Collaborator samples came from the United States, Italy and Spain and covered acute and convalescent phases of COVID-19. The material from the prospective study consisted of cDNA or gDNA derived from T cells, B-cell-depleted T cells, or PBMCs. Subjects who had been exposed to COVID-19, were actively infected with it, or had recovered from it provided the deeply sampled blood TCRbeta repertoires that made up the dataset. The repertoires were released in a freely available public database meant as a resource for research on the immune response to SARS-CoV-2. Samples were obtained from the ongoing ImmuneRACE study (first 160 participants) and from 1,200 or so subjects provided by 6 global collaborators. A de-identified subject ID, COVID-19 status, age in years and sex were almost always included in the sample metadata. Where available, HLA class I and class II types were taken from metadata supplied by the sample provider and were not determined by assay-based typing.

Study-wide findings and limitations: How much clinical and demographic metadata was included differed by source and by participant, and the metadata was provided uncurated.

Taken from the germline V gene, the CDR1 and CDR2 loops are MGHDK and SYGVNS. Relative to germline, V is missing 5 bases and J is missing 7 bases, with 5 bases of the junction outside any gene match. Spanning cysteine to phenylalanine, the CDR3 consists of 14 amino acids. Here the CDR3 DNA is all that survives: 42 bases in frame from base 1. Whole blood was collected in K2EDTA tubes by collaborating institutions according to the institutions' own protocols. For TCRbeta analysis, collaborators shipped samples as frozen whole blood, isolated PBMCs, or DNA extracted from either of those sample types. A word on this clone: This clone's antigen is unknown. No base quality information exists; no much larger clone differs at one position.

TCRbeta CDR3 regions were amplified from genomic DNA using the immunoSEQ Assay, a bias-controlled multiplex PCR. The paper's data handling went like this. Nucleated cell counts per sample were estimated from amplification of reference gene primers within the assay. Sequence reads were collapsed and filtered to measure the absolute abundance of every unique TCRbeta CDR3 rearrangement. For each sample, productive Simpson clonality was calculated by taking the square root of Simpson's diversity index across productive rearrangements. What TCRdb holds here is the immuneACCESS table cut down to in-frame rearrangements. Part of the clones is not present; checked against another copy, under half of the missing clones reflect an unresolved V gene, and the others are unexplained. Clonal size and the V and J genes are those of that table, whereas D and trimming came from the DNA. Present in this sample are about 90,000 clones, over 60% of which were seen just once. Together, the top ten hold around 7% of the sample.

Sequenced material: peripheral blood. Rearrangement joined TRBV25-1 to TRBJ1-6; the junction holds 7 bases that match TRBD1. The source is a man aged 70 or older with acute or convalescent COVID-19. The bases read TGTGCCAGCAGTTTGACAGGGCGGAATTCACCCCTCCACTTT. The encoded protein is CASSLTGRNSPLHF.